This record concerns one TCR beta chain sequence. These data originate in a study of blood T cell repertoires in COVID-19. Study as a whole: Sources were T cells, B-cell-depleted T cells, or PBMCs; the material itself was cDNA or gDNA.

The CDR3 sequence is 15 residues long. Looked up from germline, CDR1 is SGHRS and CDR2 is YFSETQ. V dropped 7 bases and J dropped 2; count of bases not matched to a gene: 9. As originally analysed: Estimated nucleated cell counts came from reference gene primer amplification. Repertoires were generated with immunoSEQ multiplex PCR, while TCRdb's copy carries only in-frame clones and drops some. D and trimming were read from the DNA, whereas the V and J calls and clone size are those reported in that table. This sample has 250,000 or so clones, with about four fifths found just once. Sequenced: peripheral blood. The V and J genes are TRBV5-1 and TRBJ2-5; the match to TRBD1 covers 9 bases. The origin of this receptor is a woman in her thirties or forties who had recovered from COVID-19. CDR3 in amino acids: CASRSDRGDQETQYF. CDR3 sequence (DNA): TGCGCCAGCCGCTCGGACAGGGGTGATCAAGAGACCCAGTACTTC.